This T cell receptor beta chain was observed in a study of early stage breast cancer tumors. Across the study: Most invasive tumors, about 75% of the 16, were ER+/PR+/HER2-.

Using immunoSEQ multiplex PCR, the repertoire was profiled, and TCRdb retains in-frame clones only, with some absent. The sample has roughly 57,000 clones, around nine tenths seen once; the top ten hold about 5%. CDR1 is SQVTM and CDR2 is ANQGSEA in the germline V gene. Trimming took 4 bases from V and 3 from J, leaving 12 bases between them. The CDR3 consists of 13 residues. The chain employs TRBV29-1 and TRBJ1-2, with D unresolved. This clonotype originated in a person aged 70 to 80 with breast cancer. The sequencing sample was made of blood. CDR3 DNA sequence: TGCAGCGTTGGTAGAGGGAACGACTATGGCTACACCTTC. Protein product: CSVGRGNDYGYTF.